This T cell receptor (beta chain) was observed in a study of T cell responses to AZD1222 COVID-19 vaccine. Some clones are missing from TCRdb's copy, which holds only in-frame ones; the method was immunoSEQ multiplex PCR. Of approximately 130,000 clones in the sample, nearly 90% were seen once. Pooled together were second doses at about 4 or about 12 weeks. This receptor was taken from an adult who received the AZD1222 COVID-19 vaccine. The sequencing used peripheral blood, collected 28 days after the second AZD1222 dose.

The CDR3 spells CASGLLFLVNEQFF. DNA of the CDR3: TGTGCCAGCGGACTGCTTTTCTTAGTCAATGAGCAGTTCTTC. V is TRBV2 and J is TRBJ2-1, with a weak D call TRBD2 (5 bases). Germline V CDR1 and CDR2: SNHLY, FYNNEI. Trimming shortened V by 8 bases and J by 6 bases, and 17 bases separated the two germline ends. The CDR3 contains 14 residues.